This record covers a single T cell receptor beta chain. No antigen is known for it. This sample was included in a study of blood T cells in healthy people across ages. Study-wide results and limits: Significant beta diversity loss was already apparent by age approximately 38, declining roughly linearly.

This CDR3 has 14 residues. The V and J ends lost 2 bases and 8 bases respectively, with 16 bases between them. CDR1 and CDR2 from the germline V gene are DFQATT and SNEGSKA (reference sequence). Sample-barcoded 5' priming and a J-beta primer mix drove a second PCR of about 6 to 12 cycles. Through a template-switch adaptor with 12 random nucleotides, each cDNA molecule received a tag. Each CDR3 protein gets one entry after TCRdb re-called the 5' RACE reads with MiXCR. The sample includes about 760,000 distinct CDR3 sequences, more than 50% of them seen just once. V and J are TRBV20-1 and TRBJ2-1, with D maybe TRBD2 (6 bases). The receptor comes from a man aged 35-49 years in good health. The sample consisted of blood. The CDR3 sequence: CSARIFLASDEQFF. The CDR3 nucleotides are TGCAGTGCTAGAATTTTCCTAGCGAGCGATGAGCAGTTCTTC.